This TCR beta chain was captured in a study of blood T cell repertoires in COVID-19. V lost 1 base, J lost 5 bases, and 2 bases lay in between. The CDR3 has 12 amino acids. Germline-derived CDR1 and CDR2 are SGHNT and YENEEA. Authors' processing steps: Amplifying reference gene primers gave estimates of nucleated cell counts. Assay used: immunoSEQ multiplex PCR; TCRdb lists only in-frame clones, some missing. Clone size and V and J calls were adopted from that table, with D and trimming inferred from the DNA. The sample holds approximately 14,000 clones; less than 85% are singletons and the top ten take 17%.

Sequencing was carried out using peripheral blood. The receptor was derived from a man aged 40-55 years with active or convalescent COVID-19. This rearrangement joins TRBV11-3 to TRBJ2-2; no clear D gene. In nucleotides, the CDR3 is TGTGCCAGCAGCTTAGCTACCGGGGAGCTGTTTTTT. Translating gives CASSLATGELFF.